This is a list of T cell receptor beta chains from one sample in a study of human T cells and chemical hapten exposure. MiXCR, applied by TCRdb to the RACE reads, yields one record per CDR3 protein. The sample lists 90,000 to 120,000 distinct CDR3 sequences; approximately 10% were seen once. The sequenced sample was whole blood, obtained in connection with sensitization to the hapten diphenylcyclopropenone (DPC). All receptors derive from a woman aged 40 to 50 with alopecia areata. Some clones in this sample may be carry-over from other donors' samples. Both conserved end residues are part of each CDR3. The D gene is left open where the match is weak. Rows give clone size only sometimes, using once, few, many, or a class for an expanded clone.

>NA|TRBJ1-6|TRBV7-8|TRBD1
CASSPRDSSDSPLHF
TGTGCCAGCAGCCCACGGGACAGCAGTGATTCACCCCTCCACTTT
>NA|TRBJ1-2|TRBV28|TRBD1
CASSRPQGANYGYTF
TGTGCCAGCAGCCGACCGCAGGGGGCTAACTATGGCTACACCTTC
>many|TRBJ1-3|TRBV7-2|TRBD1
CASSIYRDSLLSSGNTIYF
TGTGCCAGCAGCATTTATCGGGACAGCCTACTTAGCTCTGGAAACACCATATATTTT
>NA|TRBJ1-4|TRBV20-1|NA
CSALLGGEKLFF
TGCAGTGCCCTACTCGGAGGGGAAAAACTGTTTTTT
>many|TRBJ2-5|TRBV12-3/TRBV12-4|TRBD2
CASSGGGVQETQYF
TGTGCCAGCTCGGGGGGGGGCGTCCAAGAGACCCAGTACTTC
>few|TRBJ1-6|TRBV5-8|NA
CASSPPGQGGSPLHF
TGTGCCAGCAGCCCCCCGGGCCAGGGAGGGTCACCCCTCCACTTT
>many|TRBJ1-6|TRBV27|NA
CASSFQRVRSSPLHF
TGTGCCAGCAGTTTTCAGAGAGTTCGAAGTTCACCCCTCCACTTT
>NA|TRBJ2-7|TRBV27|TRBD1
CASSLRGQRSIYEQYF
TGTGCCAGCAGCTTAAGGGGACAGAGGAGCATCTACGAGCAGTACTTC
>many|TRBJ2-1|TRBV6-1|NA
CASSGDGGDQQFF
TGTGCCAGCAGTGGGGACGGCGGGGATCAGCAGTTCTTC
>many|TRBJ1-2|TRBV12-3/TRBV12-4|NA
CASSSQGKPVYGYTF
TGTGCCAGCAGTTCTCAGGGGAAACCCGTCTATGGCTACACCTTC
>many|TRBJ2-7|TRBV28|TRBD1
CASPRDRDHEQYF
TGTGCCAGCCCCCGGGACAGGGACCACGAGCAGTACTTC
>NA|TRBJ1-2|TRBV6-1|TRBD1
CASRVQGHYGYTF
TGTGCCAGCAGGGTACAGGGGCACTATGGCTACACCTTC
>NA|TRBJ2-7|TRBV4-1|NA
CASSPFGFLGPGEQYF
TGCGCCAGCAGCCCGTTTGGCTTTCTGGGGCCAGGGGAGCAGTACTTC
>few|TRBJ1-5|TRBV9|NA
CASSVGAGKTSNQPQHF
TGTGCCAGCAGCGTAGGGGCAGGCAAAACTAGCAATCAGCCCCAGCATTTT
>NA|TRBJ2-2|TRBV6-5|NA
CASSLTSTGELFF
TGTGCCAGCAGCCTCACTAGCACCGGGGAGCTGTTTTTT
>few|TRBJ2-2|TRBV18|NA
CASSPPSIGARTGELFF
TGTGCCAGCTCACCACCGTCTATCGGTGCGAGGACCGGGGAGCTGTTTTTT
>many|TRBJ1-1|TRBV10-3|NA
CATHLDLCVAEAFF
TGTGCCACCCACCTCGACCTTTGCGTAGCTGAAGCTTTCTTT
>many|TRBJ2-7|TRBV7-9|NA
CASSRNGDLTYEQYF
TGTGCCAGCAGTCGTAATGGGGACCTAACCTACGAGCAGTACTTC
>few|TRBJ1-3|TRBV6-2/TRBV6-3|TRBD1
CASIPTGTSGNTIYF
TGTGCCAGCATTCCGACAGGGACATCTGGAAACACCATATATTTT
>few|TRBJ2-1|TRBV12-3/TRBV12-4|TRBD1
CASSPGTGDSSYNEQFF
TGTGCCAGCAGTCCCGGGACAGGCGATAGCTCCTACAATGAGCAGTTCTTC
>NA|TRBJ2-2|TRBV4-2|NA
CASSHERGTPSGELFF
TGTGCCAGCAGCCATGAACGCGGGACTCCTTCCGGGGAGCTGTTTTTT
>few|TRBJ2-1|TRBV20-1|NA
CSGLGGSYNEQFF
TGCAGCGGACTGGGCGGATCCTACAATGAGCAGTTCTTC
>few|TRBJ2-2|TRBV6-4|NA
CASRQGHNTGELFF
TGTGCCAGCAGACAGGGCCATAACACCGGGGAGCTGTTTTTT
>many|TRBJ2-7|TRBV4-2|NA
CASSQEGTSAYEQYF
TGTGCCAGCAGCCAAGAAGGTACGAGCGCCTACGAGCAGTACTTC
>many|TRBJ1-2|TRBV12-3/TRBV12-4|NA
CASSLANYGYTF
TGTGCCAGCAGTTTAGCTAACTATGGCTACACCTTC
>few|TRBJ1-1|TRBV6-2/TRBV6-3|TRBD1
CASSYSSTGGQSVAFF
TGTGCCAGCAGTTACTCCTCCACAGGGGGTCAATCGGTTGCTTTCTTT
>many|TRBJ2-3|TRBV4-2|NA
CASSQERRDDTQYF
TGTGCCAGCAGCCAAGAGCGGAGGGACGATACGCAGTATTTT
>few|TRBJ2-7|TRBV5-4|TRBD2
CASSPLQTSGSYEQYF
TGTGCCAGCAGCCCTCTCCAGACTAGCGGGAGCTACGAGCAGTACTTC
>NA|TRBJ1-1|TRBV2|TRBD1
CASRGTGGVTEAFF
TGTGCCAGCAGGGGGACAGGGGGCGTCACTGAAGCTTTCTTT
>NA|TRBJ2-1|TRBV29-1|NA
CSSIVPGAYNEQFF
TGCAGCTCCATTGTCCCGGGGGCTTACAATGAGCAGTTCTTC
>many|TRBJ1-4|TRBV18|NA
CASSPQGGEKLFF
TGTGCCAGCTCACCTCAGGGAGGGGAAAAACTGTTTTTT
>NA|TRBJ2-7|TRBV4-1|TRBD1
CASSQETGGSYEQYF
TGCGCCAGCAGCCAAGAGACAGGGGGCTCCTACGAGCAGTACTTC
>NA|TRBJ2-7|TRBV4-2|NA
CASSLNLGVEEQYF
TGTGCCAGCAGCCTAAATTTAGGGGTAGAAGAGCAGTACTTC